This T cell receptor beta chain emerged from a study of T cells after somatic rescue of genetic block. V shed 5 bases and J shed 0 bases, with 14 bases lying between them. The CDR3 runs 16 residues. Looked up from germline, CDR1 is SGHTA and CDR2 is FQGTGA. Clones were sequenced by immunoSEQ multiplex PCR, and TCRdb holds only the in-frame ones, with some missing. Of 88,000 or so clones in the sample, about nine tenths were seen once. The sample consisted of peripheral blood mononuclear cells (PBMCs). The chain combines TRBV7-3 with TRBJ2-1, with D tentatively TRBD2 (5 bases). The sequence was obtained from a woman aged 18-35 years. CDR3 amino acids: CASSPAVFSSYNEQFF. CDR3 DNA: TGTGCCAGCAGCCCAGCGGTCTTTAGCTCCTACAATGAGCAGTTCTTC.